These 2 T cell receptor beta chains share one sample of origin, sequenced in a study of Graves' ophthalmopathy and Graves' hyperthyroidism. Amplification targeted the TCR beta CDR3 regions, with RNA transcripts as the source material. First-round RT-PCR employed HTBI primers, with a second-round multiplex PCR after it. TCRdb itself ran the multiplex PCR reads through MiXCR, one entry per CDR3 protein. The sample has over a million distinct CDR3 sequences; 36% are singletons. Sequencing used peripheral blood or thyroid tissue (not recorded which). Source of these receptors: an adult man with Graves' hyperthyroidism.

This clonotype was seen once. The chain combines TRBV2 with TRBJ2-2; the D gene is possibly TRBD1 (6 bases). V was pared by 8 bases and J by 0 bases, with 13 bases between. This CDR3 spans 15 amino acids. Germline CDR1 and CDR2: SNHLY and FYNNEI. The CDR3 reads CASLTGHTNTGELFF. In nucleotides, the CDR3 is TGTGCCAGCTTGACGGGACACACGAACACCGGGGAGCTGTTTTTT. The entire variable domain, with the rest obtained from reference TRBV2 and TRBJ2-2, is as follows: EPEVTQTPSHQVTQMGQEVILRCVPISNHLYFYWYRQILGQKVEFLVSFYNNEISEKSEIFDDQFSVERPDGSNFTLKIRSTKLEDSAMYFCASLTGHTNTGELFFGEGSRLTVL.

This clonotype was seen at least ten times. This chain uses TRBV7-2 with TRBJ2-7, with D possibly TRBD1 on 5 matching bases. The V gene lost 4 bases and the J gene lost 3 bases, with 16 bases spanning the gap. The CDR3 runs 15 residues. Germline assignment: CDR1 SGHTA and CDR2 FQGNSA. CDR3 coding DNA: TGTGCCAGCAGCTACCTGACGGGCCAGGGCTACGAGCAGTACTTC. This sequence encodes CASSYLTGQGYEQYF.